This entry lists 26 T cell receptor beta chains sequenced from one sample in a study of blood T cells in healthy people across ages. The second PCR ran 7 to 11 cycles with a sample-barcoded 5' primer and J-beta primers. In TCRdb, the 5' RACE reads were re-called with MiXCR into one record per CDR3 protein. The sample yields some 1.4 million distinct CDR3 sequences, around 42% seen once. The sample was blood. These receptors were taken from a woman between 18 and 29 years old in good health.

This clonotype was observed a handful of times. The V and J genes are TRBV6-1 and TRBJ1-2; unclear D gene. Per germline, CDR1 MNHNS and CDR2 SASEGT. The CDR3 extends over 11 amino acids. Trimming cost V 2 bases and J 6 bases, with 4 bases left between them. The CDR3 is CASSEWDGYTF. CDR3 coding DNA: TGTGCCAGCAGTGAATGGGATGGCTACACCTTC.

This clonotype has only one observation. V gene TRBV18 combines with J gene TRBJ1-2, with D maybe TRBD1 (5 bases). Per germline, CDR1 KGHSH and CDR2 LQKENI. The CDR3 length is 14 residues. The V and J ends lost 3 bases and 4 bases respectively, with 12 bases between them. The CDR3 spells CASSPGEGFYGYTF. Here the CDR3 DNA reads TGTGCCAGCTCACCTGGCGAGGGGTTCTATGGCTACACCTTC.

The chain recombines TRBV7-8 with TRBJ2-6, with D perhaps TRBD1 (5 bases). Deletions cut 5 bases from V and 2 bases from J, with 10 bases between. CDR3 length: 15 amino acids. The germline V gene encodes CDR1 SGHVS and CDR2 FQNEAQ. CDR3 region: CASSPKGPGANVLTF. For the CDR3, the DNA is TGTGCCAGCAGCCCCAAGGGGCCTGGGGCCAACGTCCTGACTTTC.

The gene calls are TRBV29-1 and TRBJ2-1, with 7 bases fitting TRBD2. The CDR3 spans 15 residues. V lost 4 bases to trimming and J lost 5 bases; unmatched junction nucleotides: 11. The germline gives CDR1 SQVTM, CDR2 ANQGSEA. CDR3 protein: CSVGDKGLQNNEQFF. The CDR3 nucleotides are TGCAGCGTTGGAGATAAGGGACTACAAAACAATGAGCAGTTCTTC.

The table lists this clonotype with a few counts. The CDR3, as DNA: TGTGCCAGCACCCTCCGGGGACTAGCGGGGGGCACAGATACGCAGTATTTT. It codes for CASTLRGLAGGTDTQYF. The chain has TRBV12-3 or TRBV12-4 and TRBJ2-3; 14 bases match TRBD2. J gave up 1 base and V 7 bases, and 7 bases lay outside the gene matches. This CDR3 is 17 amino acids long.

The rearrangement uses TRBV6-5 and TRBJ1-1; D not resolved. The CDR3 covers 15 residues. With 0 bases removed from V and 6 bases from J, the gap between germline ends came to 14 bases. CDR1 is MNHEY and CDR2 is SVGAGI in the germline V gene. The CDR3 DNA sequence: TGTGCCAGCAGTTACTCGGCCGGGGTAAGCGCTGAAGCTTTCTTT. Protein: CASSYSAGVSAEAFF.

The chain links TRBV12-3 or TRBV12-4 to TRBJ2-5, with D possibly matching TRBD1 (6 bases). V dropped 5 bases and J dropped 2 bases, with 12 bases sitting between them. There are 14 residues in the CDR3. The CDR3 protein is CASSPDSIQETQYF. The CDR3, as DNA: TGTGCCAGCAGTCCGGACAGCATACAAGAGACCCAGTACTTC.

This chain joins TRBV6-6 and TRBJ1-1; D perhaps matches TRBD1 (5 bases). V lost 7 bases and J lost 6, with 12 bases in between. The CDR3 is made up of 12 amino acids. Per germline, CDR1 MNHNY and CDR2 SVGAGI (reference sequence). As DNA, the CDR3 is TGTGCCAGCACCCCCGGGGGAGCTGAAGCTTTCTTT. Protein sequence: CASTPGGAEAFF.

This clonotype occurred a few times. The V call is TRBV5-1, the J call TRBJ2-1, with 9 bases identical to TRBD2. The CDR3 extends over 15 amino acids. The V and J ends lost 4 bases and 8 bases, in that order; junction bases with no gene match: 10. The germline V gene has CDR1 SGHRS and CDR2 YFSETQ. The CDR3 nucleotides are TGCGCCAGCAGCCCTGGACTAGCGAGAGCCGATGAGCAGTTCTTC. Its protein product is CASSPGLARADEQFF.

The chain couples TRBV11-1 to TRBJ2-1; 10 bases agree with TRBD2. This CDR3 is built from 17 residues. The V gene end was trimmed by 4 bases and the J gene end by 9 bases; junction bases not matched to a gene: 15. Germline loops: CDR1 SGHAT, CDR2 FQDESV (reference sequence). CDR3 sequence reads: CASSSYEGLAGVGEQFF. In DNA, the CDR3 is TGTGCCAGCAGCTCCTATGAGGGGCTAGCGGGAGTTGGTGAGCAGTTCTTC.

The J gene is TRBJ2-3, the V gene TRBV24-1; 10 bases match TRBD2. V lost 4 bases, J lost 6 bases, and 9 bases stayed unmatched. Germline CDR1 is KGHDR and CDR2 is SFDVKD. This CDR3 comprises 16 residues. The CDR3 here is CATSEGVIAGGDTQYF. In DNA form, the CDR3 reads TGTGCCACCAGTGAGGGGGTGATAGCGGGGGGTGATACGCAGTATTTT.

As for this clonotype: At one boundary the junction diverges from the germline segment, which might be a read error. The DNA for the CDR3 is TGCGCCAGCAGCCAAGTGGGCAGGGGGAAAGAGGCCCAGTACTTC. This codes for CASSQVGRGKEAQYF. The chain is built from TRBV4-1 and TRBJ2-5, with TRBD1 matching 7 bases. The CDR3 runs to 15 residues. Germline loops: CDR1 MGHRA, CDR2 YSYEKL.

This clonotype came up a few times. The CDR3 coding sequence is TGCAGCGTTGTAGCCAAAAACATTCAGTACTTC. Amino acid sequence: CSVVAKNIQYF. The V call is TRBV29-1, the J call TRBJ2-4; D is uncertain. This CDR3 region has 11 residues. Germline CDR1 and CDR2: SQVTM and ANQGSEA. Trimming cost V 4 bases and J 0 bases, with 1 base left between them.

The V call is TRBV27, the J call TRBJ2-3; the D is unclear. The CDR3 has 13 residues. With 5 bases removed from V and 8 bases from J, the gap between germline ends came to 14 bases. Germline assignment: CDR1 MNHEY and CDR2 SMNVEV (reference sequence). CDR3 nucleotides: TGTGCCAGCAGTCCACCCCCTTACTCTACGCAGTATTTT. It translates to CASSPPPYSTQYF.

CDR3 sequence reads: CASSRGADSGELFF. The CDR3 DNA reads TGTGCCAGCAGCCGGGGGGCTGACAGCGGGGAGCTGTTTTTT. V and J are TRBV9 and TRBJ2-2; TRBD2 might be the D (7 bases). Per germline, CDR1 SGDLS and CDR2 YYNGEE. V gave up 4 bases and J gave up 7 bases, with 14 bases separating them. CDR3 length: 14 amino acids.

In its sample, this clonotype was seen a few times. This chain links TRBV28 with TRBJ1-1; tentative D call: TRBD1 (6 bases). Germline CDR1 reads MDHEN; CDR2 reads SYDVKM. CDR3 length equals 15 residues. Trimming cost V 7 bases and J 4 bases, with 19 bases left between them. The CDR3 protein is CASTTRGGVGTEAFF. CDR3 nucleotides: TGTGCCAGCACTACTCGCGGGGGCGTGGGCACTGAAGCTTTCTTT.

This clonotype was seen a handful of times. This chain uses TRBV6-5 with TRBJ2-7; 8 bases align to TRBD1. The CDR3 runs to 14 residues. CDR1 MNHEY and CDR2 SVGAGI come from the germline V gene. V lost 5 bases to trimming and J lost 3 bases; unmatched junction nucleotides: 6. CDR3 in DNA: TGTGCCAGCAGTGTGGACGGACAGGGCTACGAGCAGTACTTC. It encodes CASSVDGQGYEQYF.

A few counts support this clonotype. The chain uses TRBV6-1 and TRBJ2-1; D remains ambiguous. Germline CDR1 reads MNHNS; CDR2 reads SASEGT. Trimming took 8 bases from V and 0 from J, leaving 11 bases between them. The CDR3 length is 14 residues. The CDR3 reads CASDKMSSYNEQFF. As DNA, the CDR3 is TGTGCCAGCGATAAGATGAGCTCCTACAATGAGCAGTTCTTC.

CDR3 sequence reads: CASSYSRSGPPAADTQYF. Here the CDR3 DNA reads TGTGCCAGCAGTTACTCGAGGTCAGGGCCCCCAGCGGCAGATACGCAGTATTTT. This chain connects TRBV6-5 to TRBJ2-3; possibly TRBD1 or TRBD2 for D (5 bases each). CDR3 length: 18 residues. Germline CDR1 reads MNHEY; CDR2 reads SVGAGI. V lost 0 bases and J lost 4, with 20 bases in between.

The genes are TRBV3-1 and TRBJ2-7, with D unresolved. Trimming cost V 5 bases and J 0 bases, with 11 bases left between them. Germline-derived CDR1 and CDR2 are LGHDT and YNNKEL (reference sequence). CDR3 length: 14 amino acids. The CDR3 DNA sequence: TGTGCCAGCAGCACCTGGGCCGACTCCTACGAGCAGTACTTC. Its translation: CASSTWADSYEQYF.

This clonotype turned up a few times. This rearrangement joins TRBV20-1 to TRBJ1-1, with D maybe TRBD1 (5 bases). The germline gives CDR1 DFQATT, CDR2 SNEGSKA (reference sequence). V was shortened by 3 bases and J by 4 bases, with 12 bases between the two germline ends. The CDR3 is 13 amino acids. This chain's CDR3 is CSARLTGGTEAFF. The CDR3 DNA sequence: TGCAGTGCTAGGTTAACAGGAGGCACTGAAGCTTTCTTT.

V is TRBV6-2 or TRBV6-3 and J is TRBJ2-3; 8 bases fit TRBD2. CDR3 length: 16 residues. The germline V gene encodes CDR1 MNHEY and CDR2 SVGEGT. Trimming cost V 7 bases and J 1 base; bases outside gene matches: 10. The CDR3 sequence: CASIPRELAGTDTQYF. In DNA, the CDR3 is TGTGCCAGCATCCCCCGGGAACTAGCGGGCACAGATACGCAGTATTTT.

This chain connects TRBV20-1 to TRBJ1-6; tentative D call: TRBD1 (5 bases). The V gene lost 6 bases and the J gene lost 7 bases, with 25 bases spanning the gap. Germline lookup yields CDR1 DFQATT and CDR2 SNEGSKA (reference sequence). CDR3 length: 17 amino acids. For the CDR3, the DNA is TGCAGTGCACCGGACACCCGAGGAACTTTTGCAAATTCACCCCTCCACTTT. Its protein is CSAPDTRGTFANSPLHF.

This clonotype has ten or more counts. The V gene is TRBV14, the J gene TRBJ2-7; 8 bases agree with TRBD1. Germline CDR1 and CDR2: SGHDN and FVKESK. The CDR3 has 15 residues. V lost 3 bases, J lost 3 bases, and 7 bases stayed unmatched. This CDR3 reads CASSQTGQVFYEQYF. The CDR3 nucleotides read TGTGCCAGCAGCCAGACGGGACAGGTCTTCTACGAGCAGTACTTC.

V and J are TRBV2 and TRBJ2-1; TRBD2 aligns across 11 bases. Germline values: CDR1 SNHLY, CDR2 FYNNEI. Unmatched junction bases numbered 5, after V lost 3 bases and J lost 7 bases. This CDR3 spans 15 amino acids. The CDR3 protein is CASSDSGGAWNEQFF. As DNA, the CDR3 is TGTGCCAGCAGTGATAGCGGGGGGGCCTGGAATGAGCAGTTCTTC.

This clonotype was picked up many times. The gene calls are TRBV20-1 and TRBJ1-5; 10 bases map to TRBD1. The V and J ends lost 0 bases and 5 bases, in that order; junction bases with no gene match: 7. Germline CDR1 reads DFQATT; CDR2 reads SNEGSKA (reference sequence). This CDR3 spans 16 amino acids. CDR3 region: CSARDSETGGYQPQHF. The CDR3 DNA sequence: TGCAGTGCTAGAGATAGCGAGACAGGGGGCTATCAGCCCCAGCATTTT.